Below, 5 T cell receptor beta chains from the same sample are listed, as sequenced in a study of CD8 T cells in ankylosing spondylitis. TCRdb redid the calling of the 5' RACE reads with MiXCR, one entry per CDR3 protein. The table has some 250,000 distinct CDR3 sequences, around 7.8% seen once. The sequenced sample consisted of blood, either unsorted or a sorted T cell fraction (not recorded which). Every receptor here comes from a male donor with ankylosing spondylitis or in good health (not recorded which).

The V gene is TRBV7-2, the J gene TRBJ2-7; D uncertain. Trimming removed 5 bases at V and 0 bases at J, with 14 bases between. The CDR3 is 15 amino acids. From germline, CDR1 is SGHTA and CDR2 FQGNSA. CDR3 region: CASSTRRTSSYEQYF. The CDR3 coding sequence is TGTGCCAGCAGCACCCGACGGACGTCCTCCTACGAGCAGTACTTC.

This clonotype has more than one count but fewer than ten. The chain is built from TRBV5-6 and TRBJ1-1, with a tentative D call TRBD1 (5 bases). V gave up 3 bases and J gave up 1 base, with 13 bases separating them. The CDR3 is 15 residues long. CDR1 SGHDT and CDR2 YYEEEE come from the germline V gene. The DNA for the CDR3 is TGTGCCAGCAGCTCCCTGACAGCGGGGAACACTGAAGCTTTCTTT. Encoded protein: CASSSLTAGNTEAFF. Based on the CDR3 plus reference TRBV5-6 and TRBJ1-1, the full variable domain is DAGVTQSPTHLIKTRGQQVTLRCSPKSGHDTVSWYQQALGQGPQFIFQYYEEEERQRGNFPDRFSGHQFPNYSSELNVNALLLGDSALYLCASSSLTAGNTEAFFGQGTRLTVV.

This clonotype was found many times. The gene calls are TRBV5-1 and TRBJ2-6; D is uncertain. The CDR3 is made up of 15 amino acids. The V gene's germline CDR1 is SGHRS and CDR2 YFSETQ. V was cut by 5 bases and J by 0 bases, with 9 bases left in between. CDR3 coding DNA: TGCGCCAGCAGTATCTCCAGCTCTGGGGCCAACGTCCTGACTTTC. Protein sequence: CASSISSSGANVLTF.

At least ten counts were recorded for this clonotype. This chain links TRBV24-1 with TRBJ2-3; 7 bases map to TRBD2. The CDR3 is made up of 18 amino acids. J was trimmed by 3 bases and V by 0 bases; bases with no gene match: 11. The germline CDR1 and CDR2 sequences are KGHDR and SFDVKD. The CDR3 spells CATSDLTGPAGETDTQYF. CDR3 bases: TGTGCCACCAGTGATTTGACGGGTCCGGCGGGGGAAACAGATACGCAGTATTTT.

As for this clonotype: A read error may be the cause here, since a much bigger clone is one base away. V gene TRBV20-1 combines with J gene TRBJ2-3; D might be TRBD1 (6 bases). Per the germline V gene, CDR1 is DFQATT and CDR2 is SNEGSKA (reference sequence). The CDR3 spans 15 residues. CDR3 coding DNA: TGCAGTGCTAGGAGACAGGTATCTGTGACAGATATGCAGTATTTT. Amino acid sequence: CSARRQVSVTDMQYF.